These T cell receptor beta chains were read from a single sample in a study of breast tumors, draining lymph nodes, adjacent tissues. Each CDR3 protein is one row after TCRdb ran MiXCR on the multiplex PCR reads. This sample has tens of thousands of distinct CDR3 sequences, with approximately 57% found just once. The sequencing input was breast tumor tissue. All receptors come from a female donor with breast cancer. Some clones in this sample may be carry-over from other donors' samples. Each CDR3 is given with its conserved first and last residue. A D gene is named only where the DNA matches it firmly. Size tells how often a clone was seen (once, few, many) or the class of an expanded clone, and some rows leave it out.

>TRBV12-3/TRBV12-4|-|TRBJ1-2|once
TGTGCCAGCAGTTTACAGGGACTTGTGGGTGGCTACACCTTC
CASSLQGLVGGYTF
>TRBV7-6|-|TRBJ1-4|-
TGTGCCAGCAGCTTAGCCGCAGGGCAGAAACTGTTTTTT
CASSLAAGQKLFF
>TRBV25-1|-|TRBJ2-1|-
TGTGCCAGCAGTGAACCGGAACCCCATAACAATGAGCAGTTCTTC
CASSEPEPHNNEQFF
>TRBV29-1|-|TRBJ1-5|-
TGCAGCGTCCTGGACGGGAATCAGCCCCAGCATTTT
CSVLDGNQPQHF
>TRBV6-1|-|TRBJ2-1|many
TGTGCCAGCAGTGAGCTTGAAAACTACCTGTACAATGAGCAGTTCTTC
CASSELENYLYNEQFF
>TRBV29-1|-|TRBJ1-6|-
TGCAGCGTATGGGGTGTTGGGGGCAGCGGTTCACCCCCCCACTTT
CSVWGVGGSGSPPHF
>TRBV7-9|-|TRBJ1-2|-
TGTGCCAGCAGCTTAGGGCAGGGCTACACCTTC
CASSLGQGYTF
>TRBV7-3|TRBD2|TRBJ2-1|-
TGTGCCAGCAGCTTACAAGCGGGGGGGCGGGGCAATGAGCAGTTCTTC
CASSLQAGGRGNEQFF
>TRBV5-1|TRBD2|TRBJ2-6|many
TGCGCCAGCAGCCCCTCTGGGGGGGTTTCTGGGGCCAACGTCCTGACTTTC
CASSPSGGVSGANVLTF
>TRBV2|-|TRBJ1-1|-
TGTGCCAGCAGTGAAGAGGTGAACACTGAAGCTTTCTTT
CASSEEVNTEAFF
>TRBV29-1|-|TRBJ2-7|-
TGCAGCGTTGTAGACTACGAGCAGTACTTC
CSVVDYEQYF
>TRBV3-1|-|TRBJ2-1|many
TGTGCCAGCAGCCAAGATCTATTCCGGGATGAGCAGTTCTTC
CASSQDLFRDEQFF